Sequencing of this T cell receptor (beta chain) was carried out in a study of CXCR3-negative and CXCR3-positive naive CD8 T cells. Whole-study findings and limits: Upon cryopreservation, CXCR3 expression partially decreased, and most assays used fresh PBMCs. CXCR3-positive naive cells carried more hydrophobic TRB CDR3s than CXCR3-negative naive cells did.

A word on this clonotype: Its antigen is currently unknown.

Looked up from germline, CDR1 is MNHNY and CDR2 is SVGAGI (reference sequence). The CDR3 covers 12 residues. The TRB libraries of cDNA were built by UMI-labeled 5' RACE. TCRdb reprocessed the 5' RACE reads, keeping one entry per CDR3 protein, no DNA. Its table records tens of thousands of distinct CDR3 sequences. Material: naive CXCR3+ CD8+ T cells from blood. Documented subset: CD45RO-CCR7+CD27+CD95- naive CD8+ T cells expressing CXCR3 (TNR3+). This chain links TRBV6-6 with TRBJ2-1. The sequence derives from a human donor in good health. Some clones in this sample may be carry-over from other donors' samples. The CDR3 protein is CASGYLFNEQFF.